This T cell receptor beta chain was sequenced in a study of cytomegalovirus exposure and HLA in healthy donors. Study-level results: For presence/absence analyses, sequencing depth was assumed to be roughly uniform across donors. Among the most significant clusters, several appeared linked to common viral pathogens in a later analysis. With high specificity and sensitivity, the classifier reportedly diagnosed cytomegalovirus status.

Use of 60 Vbeta and 13 Jbeta primers characterized the PCR. Profiled with immunoSEQ multiplex PCR; TCRdb holds only in-frame clones, not every one. The sample holds around 170,000 clones, approximately 85% seen once. This clone was counted a few times. Its specificity is unknown. CDR1 is MGHDK, CDR2 SYGVNS, per germline. Trimming stripped 6 bases from V and 5 bases from J, with 14 bases between. This CDR3 has 13 residues. Sequencing was done on a sample of PBMCs. The rearrangement joins TRBV25-1 to TRBJ2-7, with no clear D. The origin of this receptor is a young woman in good health and CMV-seronegative. CDR3 DNA sequence: TGTGCCAGCAGCGCAGGTTGGCGAGACGAGCAGTACTTC. This gives the protein CASSAGWRDEQYF.